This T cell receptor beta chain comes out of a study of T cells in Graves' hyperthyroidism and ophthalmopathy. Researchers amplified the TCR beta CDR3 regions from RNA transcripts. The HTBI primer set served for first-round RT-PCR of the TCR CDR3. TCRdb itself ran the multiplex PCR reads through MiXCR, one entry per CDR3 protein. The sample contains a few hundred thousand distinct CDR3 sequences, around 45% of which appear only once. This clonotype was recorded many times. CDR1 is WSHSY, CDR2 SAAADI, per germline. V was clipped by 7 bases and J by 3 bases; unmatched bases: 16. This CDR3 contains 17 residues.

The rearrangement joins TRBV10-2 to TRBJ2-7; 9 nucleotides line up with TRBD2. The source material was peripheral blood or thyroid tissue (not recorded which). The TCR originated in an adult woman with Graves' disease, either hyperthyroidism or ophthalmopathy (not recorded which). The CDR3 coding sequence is TGCGCCAGCAACGACAGAAGAGGGAGCGGGAGGATCTACGAGCAGTACTTC. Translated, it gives CASNDRRGSGRIYEQYF.